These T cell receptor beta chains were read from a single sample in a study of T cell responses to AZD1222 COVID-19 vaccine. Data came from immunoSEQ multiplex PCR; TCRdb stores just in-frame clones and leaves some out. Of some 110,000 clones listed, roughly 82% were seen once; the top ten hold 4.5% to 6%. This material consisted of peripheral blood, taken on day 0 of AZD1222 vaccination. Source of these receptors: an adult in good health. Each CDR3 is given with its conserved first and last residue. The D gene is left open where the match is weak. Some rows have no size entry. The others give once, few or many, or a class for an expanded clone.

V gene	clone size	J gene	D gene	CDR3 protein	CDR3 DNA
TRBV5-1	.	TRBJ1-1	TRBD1	CASSQGTGVLNTEAFF	TGCGCCAGCAGCCAAGGCACAGGGGTTCTGAACACTGAAGCTTTCTTT
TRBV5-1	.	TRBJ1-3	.	CASSLIPGNTIYF	TGCGCCAGCAGCTTAATCCCTGGAAACACCATATATTTT
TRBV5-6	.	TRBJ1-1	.	CASSLVNTEAFF	TGTGCCAGCAGCTTGGTGAACACTGAAGCTTTCTTT
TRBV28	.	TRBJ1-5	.	CASTYSLSNQPQHF	TGTGCCAGCACCTACAGCTTAAGCAATCAGCCCCAGCATTTT
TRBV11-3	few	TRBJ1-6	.	CASSFPGEPLHF	TGTGCCAGCAGCTTCCCAGGTGAACCCCTCCACTTT
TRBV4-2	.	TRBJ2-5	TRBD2	CASSQENAGGRWETQYF	TGTGCCAGCAGCCAAGAAAACGCGGGGGGGCGGTGGGAGACCCAGTACTTC
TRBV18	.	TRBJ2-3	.	CASSPGVGDTQYF	TGTGCCAGCTCACCAGGGGTGGGAGATACGCAGTATTTT
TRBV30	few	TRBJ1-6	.	CAWRRGRRSDF	TGTGCCTGGAGAAGGGGCAGGCGGTCGGACTTT
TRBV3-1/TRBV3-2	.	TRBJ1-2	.	CASSQGQRDGYTF	TGTGCCAGCAGCCAAGGACAGAGAGATGGCTACACCTTC
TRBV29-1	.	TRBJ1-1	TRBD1	CSVLDRVNTEAFF	TGCAGCGTTCTGGACAGGGTGAACACTGAAGCTTTCTTT